Below are 14 T cell receptor beta chains sequenced from a single sample in a study of OX40 agonist ivuxolimab in advanced cancers. Sequenced by immunoSEQ multiplex PCR; TCRdb stores in-frame clones only, minus some. The profile shows 70,000 or so clones, 90% of them singletons. Specimen: CD4+ or CD8+ T cells sorted from blood, collected in a trial of the OX40 agonist ivuxolimab. All receptors come from an adult with an advanced solid tumor such as melanoma, head and neck, liver or kidney cancer.

The chain uses TRBV6-1 and TRBJ2-7; TRBD2 aligns across 12 bases. Germline lookup yields CDR1 MNHNS and CDR2 SASEGT. The trim removed 6 bases at V and 4 bases at J, leaving 7 bases unmatched. CDR3 length: 15 residues. The CDR3 DNA follows: TGTGCCAGCAGCAATCAGCTAGCGGGAGGGTACGAGCAGTACTTC. Protein: CASSNQLAGGYEQYF.

The chain carries TRBV15 and TRBJ2-1, with TRBD2 identical over 9 bases. The CDR3 is 18 amino acids. V lost 5 bases to trimming and J lost 0 bases; unmatched junction nucleotides: 11. Germline-derived CDR1 and CDR2 are LNHNV and YYDKDF (reference sequence). CDR3 sequence reads: CATSGIRREGRSYNEQFF. CDR3 coding DNA: TGTGCCACCAGCGGAATTCGGCGGGAGGGCCGCTCCTACAATGAGCAGTTCTTC. Full variable domain (rest looked up from reference TRBV15 and TRBJ2-1): DAMVIQNPRYQVTQFGKPVTLSCSQTLNHNVMYWYQQKSSQAPKLLFHYYDKDFNNEADTPDNFQSRRPNTSFCFLDIRSPGLGDTAMYLCATSGIRREGRSYNEQFFGPGTRLTVL.

V usage is TRBV5-1 and J usage is TRBJ2-6; a weak D match, TRBD1 (5 bases). Trimming removed 9 bases at V and 0 bases at J, with 16 bases between. Germline V gives CDR1 SGHRS, CDR2 YFSETQ. This CDR3 contains 16 residues. The CDR3 nucleotides read TGCGCCACCGCACTACAGGAAGCCTCTGGGGCCAACGTCCTGACTTTC. This codes for CATALQEASGANVLTF.

The V call is TRBV18, the J call TRBJ1-1; D unresolved. The germline V gene encodes CDR1 KGHSH and CDR2 LQKENI. Between the trimmed V and J ends, which lost 1 base and 5 bases, there was a span of 17 bases. CDR3 length: 16 amino acids. The CDR3 DNA follows: TGTGCCAGCTCACCACAAAGGACGTGGGAGGGTACTGAAGCTTTCTTT. This translates into CASSPQRTWEGTEAFF.

This chain links TRBV19 with TRBJ2-5, with 7 nucleotides matching TRBD2. CDR3 length equals 17 residues. Germline V CDR1 and CDR2: LNHDA, SQIVND (reference sequence). The J segment lost 5 bases and the V segment lost 7 bases, leaving 19 bases of the junction unmatched. The CDR3 bases are TGTGCCAGTAACCAGGCTCCGCGGGAGCTGTTGGGCGAGACCCAGTACTTC. Protein sequence: CASNQAPRELLGETQYF.

The V and J genes are TRBV4-2 and TRBJ2-2; D is undetermined. The CDR3 length is 15 residues. Germline V gene lookup returns CDR1 LGHNA and CDR2 YNFKEQ. Trimming left V 1 base short and J 6 bases short, with 12 bases between. As DNA, the CDR3 is TGTGCCAGCAGCCAAGCCCTCACAACGCCCGGGGAGCTGTTTTTT. Its translation: CASSQALTTPGELFF.

The gene calls are TRBV9 and TRBJ2-6; possibly TRBD1 or TRBD2 for D (5 bases each). The CDR3 is 13 amino acids. Germline V gene data show CDR1 as SGDLS and CDR2 as YYNGEE. Trimming cost V 1 base and J 13 bases, with 12 bases left between them. DNA for the CDR3: TGTGCCAGCAGCGTAAGGACCGGGGCGGTCCTGACTTTC. Translated, it gives CASSVRTGAVLTF. Using reference TRBV9 and TRBJ2-6 for the parts outside the CDR3, the full variable domain is DSGVTQTPKHLITATGQRVTLRCSPRSGDLSVYWYQQSLDQGLQFLIQYYNGEERAKGNILERFSAQQFPDLHSELNLSSLELGDSALYFCASSVRTGAVLTFGAGSRLTVL.

This clone has a handful of counts. V usage is TRBV21-1 and J usage is TRBJ2-3; the table calls TRBD2, which could not be checked here. TRBV21-1 is reported as a pseudogene. CDR3 length equals 17 residues. CDR3 bases: TGTGCCAACAGAGAAGGGTGGGCTAGCGGGGTCACAGATACGCAGTATTTT. Amino acid sequence: CANREGWASGVTDTQYF.

The V gene is TRBV14, the J gene TRBJ2-1; TRBD2 is a possible D gene (6 bases). The CDR3 contains 17 residues. CDR1 and CDR2 (germline): SGHDN, FVKESK. The ends were cut back, 1 base at V and 7 bases at J, with 20 bases in the middle. DNA of the CDR3: TGTGCCAGCAGCCAAGGCGGTAGGGTCGGGAGATGGAATGAGCAGTTCTTC. Its translation is CASSQGGRVGRWNEQFF.

The rearrangement uses TRBV7-9 and TRBJ2-7, with D unclear. Germline lookup yields CDR1 SEHNR and CDR2 FQNEAQ (reference sequence). The CDR3 covers 14 residues. The germline V and J ends were trimmed by 5 bases and 2 bases, with 13 bases remaining between them. CDR3 DNA sequence: TGTGCCAGCAGCCCCCCGGGTGGAACCTACGAGCAGTACTTC. This codes for CASSPPGGTYEQYF.

This clone was counted once. The chain recombines TRBV6-6 with TRBJ2-7; D possibly uses TRBD1 or TRBD2 (5 bases each). The CDR3 has 13 amino acids. The V end was cut by 2 bases, the J end by 0 bases, with 5 bases between. From germline, CDR1 is MNHNY and CDR2 SVGAGI (reference sequence). The CDR3 reads CASSYGTSYEQYF. The CDR3 region has the DNA TGTGCCAGCAGTTACGGGACCTCCTACGAGCAGTACTTC.

This rearrangement joins TRBV18 to TRBJ2-3; D is possibly TRBD2 (6 bases). CDR1 KGHSH and CDR2 LQKENI come from the germline V gene. The CDR3 contains 16 residues. Trimming removed 2 bases from V and 2 bases from J, with 14 bases in between. The chain's CDR3 is CASSPGRRDYTDTQYF. CDR3 in DNA: TGTGCCAGCTCACCAGGTCGGCGGGATTACACAGATACGCAGTATTTT.

The J gene is TRBJ2-7, the V gene TRBV7-6; D is unresolved. The CDR3 is 15 amino acids. Germline values: CDR1 SGHVS, CDR2 FNYEAQ. V dropped 1 base and J dropped 0 bases, with 10 bases sitting between them. DNA for the CDR3: TGTGCCAGCAGCTTAGAGGGCTGGAGCTCCTACGAGCAGTACTTC. Translated: CASSLEGWSSYEQYF.

The V and J genes are TRBV7-3 and TRBJ2-1, with D hard to call. This CDR3 comprises 16 residues. V lost 5 bases and J 2 bases, leaving 16 bases between the germline ends. Germline values: CDR1 SGHTA, CDR2 FQGTGA. The CDR3 DNA reads TGTGCCAGCAGCACCGGACGCGGTGGCGCCTACAATGAGCAGTTCTTC. Its protein product is CASSTGRGGAYNEQFF.